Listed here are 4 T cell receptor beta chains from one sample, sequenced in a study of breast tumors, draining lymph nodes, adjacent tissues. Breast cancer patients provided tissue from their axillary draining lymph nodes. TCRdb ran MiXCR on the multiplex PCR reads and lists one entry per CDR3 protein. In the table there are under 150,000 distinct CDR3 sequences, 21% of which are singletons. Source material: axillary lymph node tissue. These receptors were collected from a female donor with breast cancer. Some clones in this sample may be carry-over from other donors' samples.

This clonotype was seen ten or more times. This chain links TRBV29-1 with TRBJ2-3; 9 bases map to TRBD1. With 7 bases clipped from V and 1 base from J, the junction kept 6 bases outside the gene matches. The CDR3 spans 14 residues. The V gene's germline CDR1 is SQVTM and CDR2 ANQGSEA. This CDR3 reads CSAWTGEGTDTQYF. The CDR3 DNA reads TGCAGCGCTTGGACAGGGGAGGGCACAGATACGCAGTATTTT.

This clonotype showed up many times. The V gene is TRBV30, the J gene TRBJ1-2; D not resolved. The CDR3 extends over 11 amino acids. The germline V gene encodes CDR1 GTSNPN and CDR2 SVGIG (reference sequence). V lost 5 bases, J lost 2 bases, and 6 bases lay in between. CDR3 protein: CAWAGNYGYTF. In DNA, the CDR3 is TGTGCCTGGGCGGGGAACTATGGCTACACCTTC.

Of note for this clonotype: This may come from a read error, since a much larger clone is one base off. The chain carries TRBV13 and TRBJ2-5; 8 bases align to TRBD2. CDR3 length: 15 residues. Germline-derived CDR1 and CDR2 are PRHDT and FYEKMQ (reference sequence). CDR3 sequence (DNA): TGTGCCAGCAGCGCAAGCGGGAGAGGCCAAAAGACCCAGTACTTC. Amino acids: CASSASGRGQKTQYF.

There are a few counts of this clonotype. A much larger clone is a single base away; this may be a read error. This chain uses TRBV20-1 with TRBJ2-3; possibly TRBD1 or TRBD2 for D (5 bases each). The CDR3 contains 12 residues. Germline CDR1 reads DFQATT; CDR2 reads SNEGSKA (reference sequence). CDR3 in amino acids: CSVGEITGTQYF. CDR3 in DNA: TGCAGTGTGGGGGAAATCACAGGTACGCAGTATTTT.